This is a list of T cell receptor beta chains from one sample in a study of T cell repertoires in cytomegalovirus infection. TCRdb itself ran the reads through MiXCR, one entry per CDR3 protein. The repertoire holds some 390,000 distinct CDR3 sequences, with over 15% as singletons. The sequenced sample was PBMCs. These receptor sequences come from a human donor in good health (CMV status not recorded). Some clones in this sample may be carry-over from other donors' samples. Both conserved end residues are part of each CDR3.

>TRBJ2-3|TRBV7-8
CASSHIGKDTQYF
>TRBJ2-3|TRBV5-5
CASTPGGSTDTQYF
>TRBJ2-7|TRBV20-1
CSARGHFYEQYF
>TRBJ2-7|TRBV7-8
CDSSPRPASYEQCF
>TRBJ2-5|TRBV28
CASLEGARETQYF
>TRBJ1-1|TRBV12-3/TRBV12-4
CASSLANTEAFF
>TRBJ1-5|TRBV27
CASSLTHGDYNQPQHF
>TRBJ1-2|TRBV27
CASSLSWTGRDYGYTF
>TRBJ2-1|TRBV7-8
CASSPLVGPAKEQFF
>TRBJ2-5|TRBV11-2
CASSTHRAQETQYF
>TRBJ1-1|TRBV7-2
CASSFKVILNTEAFF
>TRBJ2-1|TRBV10-3
CAIQPGQGGDNEQFF
>TRBJ2-4|TRBV28
CASSVSLLRGLAKNIQYF
>TRBJ2-1|TRBV19
CASTTVSGTLSSYNEQFF
>TRBJ2-3|TRBV7-2
CASSFDWGTDTQYF
>TRBJ2-5|TRBV12-3/TRBV12-4
CASSFGLASQETQYF
>TRBJ2-1|TRBV18
CASSPREARYNEQFF
>TRBJ1-4|TRBV19
CASSLSGGTNEKLFF
>TRBJ2-3|TRBV4-3
CASSSLGITDTQYF
>TRBJ1-2|TRBV28
CASSLTTFYGYTF
>TRBJ2-1|TRBV19
CASSRMTGFSYNEQFF
>TRBJ1-4|TRBV18
CASSPTSDRVTNEKLFF
>TRBJ1-2|TRBV11-2
CASSLGITGSGYGYTF
>TRBJ1-3|TRBV7-2
CASSTYGTGAQGF
>TRBJ1-3|TRBV29-1
CSVEVGGAGNTIYF
>TRBJ2-5|TRBV7-2
CASSRGIGETQYF
>TRBJ1-3|TRBV7-2
CASSLTGSGNTIYF
>TRBJ1-2|TRBV7-2
CASSLIGQGGYGYTF
>TRBJ1-2|TRBV5-4
CASSLGTALYGYTF
>TRBJ1-5|TRBV12-3/TRBV12-4
CASSWGPGNQPQHF
>TRBJ2-5|TRBV20-1
CSAKASSQETQYF
>TRBJ2-3|TRBV24-1
CATSGGVPSTDTQYF
>TRBJ2-1|TRBV5-4
CASSATSGPPNEQFF
>TRBJ1-5|TRBV20-1
CSAGQGNQPQHF